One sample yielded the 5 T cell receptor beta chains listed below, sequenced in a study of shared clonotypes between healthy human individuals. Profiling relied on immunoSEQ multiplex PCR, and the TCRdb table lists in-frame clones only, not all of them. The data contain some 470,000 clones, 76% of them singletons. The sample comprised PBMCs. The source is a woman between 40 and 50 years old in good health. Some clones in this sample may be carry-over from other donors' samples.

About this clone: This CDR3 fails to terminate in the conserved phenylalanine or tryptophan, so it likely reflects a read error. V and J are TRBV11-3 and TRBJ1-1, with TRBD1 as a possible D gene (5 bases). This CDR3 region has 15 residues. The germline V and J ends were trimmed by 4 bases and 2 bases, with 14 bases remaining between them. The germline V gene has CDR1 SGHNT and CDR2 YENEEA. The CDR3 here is CASSSSQGPNTEAFL. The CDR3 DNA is TGTGCCAGCAGCTCCTCTCAGGGACCAAACACTGAAGCTTTCCTT.

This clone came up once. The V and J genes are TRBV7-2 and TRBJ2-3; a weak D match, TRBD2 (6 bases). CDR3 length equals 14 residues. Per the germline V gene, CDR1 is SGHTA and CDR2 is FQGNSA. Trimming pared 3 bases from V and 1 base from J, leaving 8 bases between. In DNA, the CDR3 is TGTGCCAGCAGCTTGGAGGGCCGCACAGATACGCAGTATTTT. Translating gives CASSLEGRTDTQYF.

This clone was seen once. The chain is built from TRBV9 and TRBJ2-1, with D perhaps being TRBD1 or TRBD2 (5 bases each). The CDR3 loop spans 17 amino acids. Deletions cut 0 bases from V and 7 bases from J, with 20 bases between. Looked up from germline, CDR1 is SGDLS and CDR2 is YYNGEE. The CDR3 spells CASSVAGAGGAWNEQFF. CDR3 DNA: TGTGCCAGCAGCGTAGCTGGGGCGGGCGGAGCCTGGAATGAGCAGTTCTTC.

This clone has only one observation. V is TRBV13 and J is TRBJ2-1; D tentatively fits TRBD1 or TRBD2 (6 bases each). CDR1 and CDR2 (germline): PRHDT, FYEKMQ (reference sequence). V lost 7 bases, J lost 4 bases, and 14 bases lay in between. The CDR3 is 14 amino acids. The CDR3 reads CASTRWGAYNEQFF. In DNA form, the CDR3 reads TGTGCCAGCACCCGGTGGGGGGCATACAATGAGCAGTTCTTC.

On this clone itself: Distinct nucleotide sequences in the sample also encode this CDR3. Here the CDR3 DNA reads TGTGCCTGGAGCGTCGGCAGGGAGATGGAAGAAAAACTGTTTTTT. Its translation is CAWSVGREMEEKLFF. The V call is TRBV30, the J call TRBJ1-4, with D possibly being TRBD1 (5 bases). The CDR3 consists of 15 residues. Trimming removed 3 bases at V and 8 bases at J, with 19 bases between. CDR1 is GTSNPN, CDR2 SVGIG, per germline (reference sequence).